The sequence of this TCR beta chain was determined in a study of CD8 T cells in Susac syndrome. The CDR3 has 19 residues. V gave up 0 bases and J gave up 3 bases; unmatched junction bases: 15. From germline, CDR1 is SGDLS and CDR2 YYNGEE. RNA was extracted with the RNeasy kit, and a quantity of about 0.45 to 1 ug was reverse transcribed using random hexamers. TCR beta CDR3 was amplified by immunoSEQ covering 54 Vbeta and 13 Jbeta. One entry per CDR3 protein, called by TCRdb with MiXCR from the immunoSEQ multiplex PCR reads. The table shows about 84,000 distinct CDR3 sequences, with roughly 91% occurring only once. TCR beta sequencing was performed on blood CD8+ and CD4+ T cells. The controls, all healthy donors, were matched for age and sex. TEMRA cells were FACS-enriched, unlike CD8+ and CD4+ T cells, which were negatively isolated.

The receptor comes from a human donor in good health. Material: CD8+ T cells from PBMCs. The chain recombines TRBV9 with TRBJ2-3; 8 bases line up with TRBD1. This CDR3 is CASSVESSGTGELTDTQYF. DNA of the CDR3: TGTGCCAGCAGCGTAGAATCCTCCGGGACAGGCGAACTAACAGATACGCAGTATTTT.